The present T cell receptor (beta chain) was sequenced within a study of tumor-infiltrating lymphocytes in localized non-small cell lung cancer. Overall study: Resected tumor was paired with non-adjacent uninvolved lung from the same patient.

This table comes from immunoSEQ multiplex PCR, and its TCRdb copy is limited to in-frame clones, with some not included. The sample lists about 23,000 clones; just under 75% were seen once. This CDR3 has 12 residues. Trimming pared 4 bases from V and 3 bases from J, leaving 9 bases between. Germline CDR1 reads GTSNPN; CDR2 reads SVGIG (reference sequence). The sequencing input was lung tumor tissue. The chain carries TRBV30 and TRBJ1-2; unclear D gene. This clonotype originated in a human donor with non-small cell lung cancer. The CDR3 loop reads CAWNGGDYGYTF. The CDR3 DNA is TGTGCCTGGAATGGAGGAGACTATGGCTACACCTTC.